What follows are 9 T cell receptor beta chains derived from one specimen sequenced in a study of graft-versus-host responses after intestinal transplantation. Produced via immunoSEQ multiplex PCR; TCRdb's table is partial and in-frame only. The sample lists 80,000 or so clones; 80% to 95% were seen once. The source was PBMCs, collected 98 days after intestinal transplantation. The receptors come from a human patient who received an intestinal transplant, so some T cells may come from the graft donor.

The chain recombines TRBV6-4 with TRBJ2-2, with 10 bases identical to TRBD1. J gave up 7 bases and V 2 bases, and 7 bases lay outside the gene matches. Germline lookup yields CDR1 MRHNA and CDR2 SNTAGT. This CDR3 is 16 amino acids long. The CDR3 sequence is CASSDRDRGQGGELFF. CDR3 sequence (DNA): TGTGCCAGCAGTGACCGCGACAGGGGGCAGGGCGGGGAGCTGTTTTTT.

The genes are TRBV6-5 and TRBJ1-2; 7 bases agree with TRBD1. J lost 4 bases, V lost 10 bases, and 9 bases had no gene match. This CDR3 has 13 residues. Per the germline V gene, CDR1 is MNHEY and CDR2 is SVGAGI. This CDR3 is CATHGQEPYGYTF. The CDR3 DNA is TGTGCCACCCACGGACAGGAGCCCTATGGCTACACCTTC.

The chain has TRBV14 and TRBJ1-2; D uncertain. There are 14 residues in the CDR3. V gave up 0 bases and J gave up 5 bases, with 10 bases separating them. Germline CDR1 SGHDN, CDR2 FVKESK. The CDR3 sequence: CASSQDQVGYGYTF. CDR3 sequence (DNA): TGTGCCAGCAGCCAAGACCAGGTTGGGTATGGCTACACCTTC.

The chain joins TRBV27 to TRBJ2-3; possible D gene TRBD2, 5 bases. Looked up from germline, CDR1 is MNHEY and CDR2 is SMNVEV (reference sequence). The germline V and J ends were trimmed by 4 bases and 5 bases, with 19 bases remaining between them. This CDR3 is 16 amino acids long. The CDR3 here is CASSSRGAVAIDTQYF. As DNA, the CDR3 is TGTGCCAGCAGTTCACGAGGAGCGGTTGCGATAGATACGCAGTATTTT.

This chain connects TRBV2 to TRBJ2-1; D unclear. CDR3 length: 16 amino acids. V lost 6 bases and J 4 bases, leaving 19 bases between the germline ends. Germline-derived CDR1 and CDR2 are SNHLY and FYNNEI. CDR3 region: CASRGSRHHGYNEQFF. The DNA of the CDR3 is TGTGCCAGCAGGGGTTCTAGGCACCACGGATACAATGAGCAGTTCTTC.

The V call is TRBV4-3, the J call TRBJ1-1, with D unclear. CDR1 is LGHNA, CDR2 YSLEER, per germline. This CDR3 contains 15 residues. V was clipped by 0 bases and J by 4 bases, with 12 bases between them. CDR3 amino acids: CASSQEGGFSTEAFF. The DNA for the CDR3 is TGCGCCAGCAGCCAAGAAGGAGGGTTCAGCACTGAAGCTTTCTTT.

The chain uses TRBV5-1 and TRBJ2-7; D possibly corresponds to TRBD1 (6 bases). Germline V gene data show CDR1 as SGHRS and CDR2 as YFSETQ. V dropped 1 base and J dropped 2 bases, with 10 bases sitting between them. The CDR3 runs 14 residues. DNA for the CDR3: TGCGCCAGCAGCTTGCTAGGGGGTGCCTACGAGCAGTACTTC. Protein sequence: CASSLLGGAYEQYF.

V gene TRBV6-5 combines with J gene TRBJ2-3; 8 nucleotides align to TRBD1. There are 13 residues in the CDR3. Germline CDR1 reads MNHEY; CDR2 reads SVGAGI. V lost 6 bases and J lost 2; bases outside the gene matches: 1. The CDR3: CASRGQATDTQYF. The CDR3 DNA sequence: TGTGCCAGCAGGGGACAGGCCACAGATACGCAGTATTTT.

The CDR3 is CASSEGGAAYGYTF. CDR3 DNA: TGCGCCAGCAGTGAGGGGGGGGCTGCCTATGGCTACACCTTC. The rearrangement links TRBV10-2 to TRBJ1-2, with a possible D match to TRBD1 (6 bases). Germline CDR1 reads WSHSY; CDR2 reads SAAADI. The ends were cut back, 2 bases at V and 4 bases at J, with 11 bases in the middle. CDR3 size: 14 residues.